The clone carrying this T cell receptor beta chain has more than one count but fewer than ten. Every sampled donor was Caucasian and healthy. The data were obtained in a study of identical twins. TCRdb re-analysed the 5' RACE reads in MiXCR, keeping a single row per CDR3 protein. The profile shows 400,000 or so distinct CDR3 sequences, about 10% of them singletons. Unmatched junction bases numbered 10, after V lost 0 bases and J lost 7 bases. Germline V gives CDR1 MGHRA, CDR2 YSYEKL. The CDR3 length is 18 residues. Sequenced input: naive T cells sorted from blood. The V and J genes are TRBV4-1 and TRBJ2-1; 12 bases align to TRBD2. The origin of this receptor is a woman in her fifties or sixties in good health. The CDR3 loop reads CASSQEEQGLAGRNEQFF. The CDR3 nucleotides read TGCGCCAGCAGCCAAGAGGAACAAGGACTAGCGGGACGAAATGAGCAGTTCTTC.